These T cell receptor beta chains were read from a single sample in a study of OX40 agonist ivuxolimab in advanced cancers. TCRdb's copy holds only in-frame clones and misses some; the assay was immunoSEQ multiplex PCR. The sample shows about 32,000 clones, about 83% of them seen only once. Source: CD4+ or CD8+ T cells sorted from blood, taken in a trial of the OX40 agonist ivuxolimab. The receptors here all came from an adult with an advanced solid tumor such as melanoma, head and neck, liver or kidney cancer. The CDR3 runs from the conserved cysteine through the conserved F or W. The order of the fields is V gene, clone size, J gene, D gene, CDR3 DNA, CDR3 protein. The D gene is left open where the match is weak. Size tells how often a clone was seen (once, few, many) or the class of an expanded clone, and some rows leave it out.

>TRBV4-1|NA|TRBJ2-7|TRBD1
TGCGCCAGCAGCCACCCGGGACAGGGGGTACACGAGCAGTACTTC
CASSHPGQGVHEQYF
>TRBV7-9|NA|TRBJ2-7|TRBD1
TGTGCCAGCAGCTTAGGACAGGGGTCCATCCACGAGCAGTACTTC
CASSLGQGSIHEQYF
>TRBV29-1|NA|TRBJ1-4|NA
TGCAGCGCTGGAGGGGGTGAAACTAATGAAAAACTGTTTTTT
CSAGGGETNEKLFF
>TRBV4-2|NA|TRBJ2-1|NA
TGTGCCAGCAGCTTAGCGGAGAGCTCCTACAATGAGCAGTTCTTC
CASSLAESSYNEQFF
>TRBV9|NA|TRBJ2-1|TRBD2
TGTGCCAGCAGCGGGCTCGAGGGCGGGAGAACCAATGAGCAGTTCTTC
CASSGLEGGRTNEQFF
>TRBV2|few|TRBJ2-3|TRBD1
TGTGCCAGCAGTGAAGCTGACAGGGGTGAAGATACGCAGTATTTT
CASSEADRGEDTQYF
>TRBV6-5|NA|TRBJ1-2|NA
TGTGCCAGCAGTTACTCTGGAGGGGTGCTTGGCTACACCTTC
CASSYSGGVLGYTF
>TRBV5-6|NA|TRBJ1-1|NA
TGTGCCAGCAGGTCTGGGGGGGGCTTCACTGAAGCTTTCTTT
CASRSGGGFTEAFF
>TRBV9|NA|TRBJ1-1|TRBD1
TGTGCCAGCAGCCCCCGACAGGGGTTGGACACTGAAGCTTTCTTT
CASSPRQGLDTEAFF
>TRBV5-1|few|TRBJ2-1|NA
TGCGCCAGCAGCTTCCGGGAATACAATGAGCAGTTCTTC
CASSFREYNEQFF
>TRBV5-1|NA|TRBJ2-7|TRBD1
TGCGCCAGCAGCTTGAGACAGGGACCCTACGAGCAGTACTTC
CASSLRQGPYEQYF
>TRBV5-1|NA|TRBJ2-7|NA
TGCGCCAGCAGCACTGGCGGCTTCAACGAGCAGTACTTC
CASSTGGFNEQYF
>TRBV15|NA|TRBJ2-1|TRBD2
TGTGCCACCAGCAGAGTAGGGCTAGCGGGAGACAATGAGCAGTTCTTC
CATSRVGLAGDNEQFF
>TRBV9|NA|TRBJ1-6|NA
TGTGCCAGCGGGCAGGGGAATTCACCCCTCCACTTT
CASGQGNSPLHF
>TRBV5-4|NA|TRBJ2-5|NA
TGTGCCAGCAGCTTGAGTTGGCAAGAGACCCAGTACTTC
CASSLSWQETQYF
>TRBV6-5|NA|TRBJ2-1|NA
TGTGCCAGCAGCCCGAACCTCGGGGCACACAATGAGCAGTTCTTC
CASSPNLGAHNEQFF
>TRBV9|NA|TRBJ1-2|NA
TGTGCCAGCAGCGGCACGCGGGCAGGGGAGAACTATGGCTACACCTTC
CASSGTRAGENYGYTF
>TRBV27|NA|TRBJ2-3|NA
TGTGCCAGCAGTCCTCCAGGATCGAAGCAGTATTTT
CASSPPGSKQYF
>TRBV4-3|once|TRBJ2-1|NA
TGCGCCAGCAGCCAAGTTCTGGTAGGGAATGAGCAGTTCTTC
CASSQVLVGNEQFF
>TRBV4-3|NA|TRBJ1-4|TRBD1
TGCGCCAGCAGCCTAAGACAGGGAACTGAAAAACTGTTTTTT
CASSLRQGTEKLFF
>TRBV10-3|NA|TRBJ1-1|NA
TGTGCCATCAGTGACAGGAGCAACACTGAAGCTTTCTTT
CAISDRSNTEAFF
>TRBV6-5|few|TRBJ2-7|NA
TGTGCCAGCAGAACCTCCTACGAGCAGTACTTC
CASRTSYEQYF
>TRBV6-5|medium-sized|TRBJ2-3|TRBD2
TGTGCCAGCAGCTTTCTAGCGGGGCGCACAGATACGCAGTATTTT
CASSFLAGRTDTQYF
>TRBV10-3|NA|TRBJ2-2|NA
TGTGCCATCAGTGAGCTCTGGGCGAGGAACACCGGGGAGCTGTTTTTT
CAISELWARNTGELFF
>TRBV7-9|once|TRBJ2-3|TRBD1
TGTGCCAGCAGCTCCCGGGACAGGCTAGATACGCAGTATTTT
CASSSRDRLDTQYF
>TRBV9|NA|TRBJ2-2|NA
TGTGCCAGCAGCCCCTCGGGGGGCGCGGTCGGGGAGCTGTTTTTT
CASSPSGGAVGELFF
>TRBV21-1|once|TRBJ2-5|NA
TGTGCCAGCAGCTCTTACGGGAGAGAAGAGACCCAGTACTTC
CASSSYGREETQYF
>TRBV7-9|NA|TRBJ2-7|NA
TGTGCCAGCAGCCCAGGGACACAGACCATATTTTACGAGCAGTACTTC
CASSPGTQTIFYEQYF
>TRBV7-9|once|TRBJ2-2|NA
TGTGCCAGCAGCTTAACCGGGGAGCTGTTTTTT
CASSLTGELFF
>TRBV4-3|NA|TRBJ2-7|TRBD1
TGCGCCAGCAGCCATTATCAGGGGGCAAGCTACGAGCAGTACTTC
CASSHYQGASYEQYF
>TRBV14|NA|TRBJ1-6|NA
TGTGCCAGCAGCACTCGAGTGTGGGATTCACCCCTCCACTTT
CASSTRVWDSPLHF
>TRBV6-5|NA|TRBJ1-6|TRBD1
TGTGCCAGCTGTCGGACAGGAGAAAATAATTCACCCCTCCACTTT
CASCRTGENNSPLHF
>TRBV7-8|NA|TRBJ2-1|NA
TGTGCCAGCAGCTCGGGATTAAGCTCCTACAATGAGCAGTTCTTC
CASSSGLSSYNEQFF
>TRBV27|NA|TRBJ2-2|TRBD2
TGTGCCAGCAGTTTGGGACTAGCGGAGGTGGGCGGGGAGCTGTTTTTT
CASSLGLAEVGGELFF
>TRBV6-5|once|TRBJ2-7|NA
TGTGCCAGCAGTTACTCGATTGGGAACGAGCAGTACTTC
CASSYSIGNEQYF
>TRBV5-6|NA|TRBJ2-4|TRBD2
TGTGCCAGCAGCTTGGGTGCGGGAGGGGTCAAAAACATTCAGTACTTC
CASSLGAGGVKNIQYF
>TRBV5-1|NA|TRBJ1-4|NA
TGCGCCAGCACCGCCGGGGGTGGGGCTGAAAAACTGTTTTTT
CASTAGGGAEKLFF
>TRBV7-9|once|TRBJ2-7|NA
TGTGCCAGCAGCCCCCTCAGTGCCGAGCAGTACTTC
CASSPLSAEQYF
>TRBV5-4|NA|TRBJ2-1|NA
TGTGCCAGCAGCTTGTTATATGGTGGGGACAATGAGCAGTTCTTC
CASSLLYGGDNEQFF
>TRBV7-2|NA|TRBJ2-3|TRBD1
TGTGCCAGCAGCTCGGGACAGGGGTTTAGCGATACGCAGTATTTT
CASSSGQGFSDTQYF
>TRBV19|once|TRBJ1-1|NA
TGTGCCAGTAGCACAGGATCTGAAGCTTTCTTT
CASSTGSEAFF